This TCR beta chain was profiled in a study of siplizumab effects on memory and regulatory T cells. General study results and limits: Siplizumab significantly reduced alloreactive sequences traceable to unstimulated CD4+ memory cells. Apparently more diverse than memory cells, naive T cells also seemed major alloresponse contributors.

In the case of this clone: Its antigen is unknown.

Trimming pared 2 bases from V and 0 bases from J, leaving 9 bases between. Germline CDR1 SGHDT, CDR2 YYEEEE. The CDR3 totals 14 residues. Assay used: immunoSEQ multiplex PCR; TCRdb lists only in-frame clones, some missing. This table holds roughly 68,000 clones, roughly 97% found once. This clonotype was obtained from a human donor in good health. Sequenced material: naive CD8+ T cells sorted from blood. The gene calls are TRBV5-6 and TRBJ2-7, with D possibly matching TRBD2 (5 bases). The CDR3 DNA is TGTGCCAGCAGCTTTGGGAGATTCTCCTACGAGCAGTACTTC. Translating gives CASSFGRFSYEQYF.